This T cell receptor (beta chain) was identified during a study of T cell changes during pregnancy in multiple sclerosis. The CDR3 covers 13 residues. Per the germline V gene, CDR1 is SGHNT and CDR2 is YYREEE (reference sequence). V shed 4 bases and J shed 1 base, with 9 bases lying between them. TCRdb's copy holds only in-frame clones and misses some; the assay was immunoSEQ multiplex PCR. The sample lists about 59,000 clones, roughly 88% occurring once. The origin of this receptor is a female donor in good health, enrolled as a control in a pregnancy study. The chain uses TRBV5-4 and TRBJ2-7; the D gene is possibly TRBD2 (6 bases). Specimen: peripheral blood, collected in the third trimester of pregnancy. CDR3 sequence reads: CASSGGASYEQYF. Written as DNA, the CDR3 is TGTGCCAGCAGCGGCGGGGCTTCCTACGAGCAGTACTTC.